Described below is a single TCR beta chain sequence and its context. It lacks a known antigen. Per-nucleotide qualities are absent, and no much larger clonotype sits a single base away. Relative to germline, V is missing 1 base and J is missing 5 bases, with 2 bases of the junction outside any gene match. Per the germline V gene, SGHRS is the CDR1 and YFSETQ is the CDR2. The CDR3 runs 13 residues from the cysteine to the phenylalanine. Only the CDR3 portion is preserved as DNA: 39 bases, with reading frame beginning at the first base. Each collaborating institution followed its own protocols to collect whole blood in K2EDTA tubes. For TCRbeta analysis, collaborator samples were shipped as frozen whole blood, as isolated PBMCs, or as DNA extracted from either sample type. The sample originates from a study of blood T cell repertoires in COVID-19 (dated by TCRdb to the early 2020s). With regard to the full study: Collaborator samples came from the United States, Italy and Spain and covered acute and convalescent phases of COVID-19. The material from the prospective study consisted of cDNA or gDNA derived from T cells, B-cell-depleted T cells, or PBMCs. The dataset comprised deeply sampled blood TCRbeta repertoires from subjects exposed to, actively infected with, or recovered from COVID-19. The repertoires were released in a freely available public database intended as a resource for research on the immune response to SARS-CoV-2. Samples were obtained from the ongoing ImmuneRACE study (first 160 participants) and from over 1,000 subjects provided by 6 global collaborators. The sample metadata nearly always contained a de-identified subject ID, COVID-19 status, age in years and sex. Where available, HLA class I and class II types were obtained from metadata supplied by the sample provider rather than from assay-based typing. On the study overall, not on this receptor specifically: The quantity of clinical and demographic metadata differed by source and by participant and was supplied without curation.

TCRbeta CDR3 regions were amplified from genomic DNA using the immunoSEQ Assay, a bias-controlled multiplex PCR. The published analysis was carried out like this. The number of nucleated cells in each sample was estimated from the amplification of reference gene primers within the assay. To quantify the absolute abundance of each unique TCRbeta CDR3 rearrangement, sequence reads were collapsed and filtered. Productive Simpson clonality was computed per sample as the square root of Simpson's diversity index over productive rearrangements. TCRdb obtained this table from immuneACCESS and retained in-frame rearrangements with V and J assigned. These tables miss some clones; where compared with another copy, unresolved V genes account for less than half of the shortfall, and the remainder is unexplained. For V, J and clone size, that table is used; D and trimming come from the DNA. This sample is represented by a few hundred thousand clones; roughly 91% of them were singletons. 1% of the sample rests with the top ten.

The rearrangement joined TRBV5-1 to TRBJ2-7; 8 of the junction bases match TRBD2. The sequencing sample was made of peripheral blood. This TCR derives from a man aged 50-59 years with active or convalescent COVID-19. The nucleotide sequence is TGCGCCAGCAGCTTGTTACTAGCGGACGAGCAGTACTTC. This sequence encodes CASSLLLADEQYF.